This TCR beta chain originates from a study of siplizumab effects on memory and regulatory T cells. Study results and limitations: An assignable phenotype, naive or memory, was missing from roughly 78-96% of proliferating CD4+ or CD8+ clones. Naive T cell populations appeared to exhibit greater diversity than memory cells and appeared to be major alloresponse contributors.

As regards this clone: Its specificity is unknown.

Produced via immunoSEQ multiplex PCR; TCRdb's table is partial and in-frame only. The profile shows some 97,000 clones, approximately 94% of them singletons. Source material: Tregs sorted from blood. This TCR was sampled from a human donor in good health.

The CDR3, as DNA: TGCGCCAGCAGCTTCAGGAAAAACAATGAGCAGTTCTTC. Translated, it gives CASSFRKNNEQFF. The chain couples TRBV5-1 to TRBJ2-1; D is ambiguous. CDR1 and CDR2 (germline): SGHRS, YFSETQ. The CDR3 has 13 amino acids. V gave up 2 bases and J gave up 5 bases, with 8 bases separating them. Full variable domain (rest looked up from reference TRBV5-1 and TRBJ2-1): KAGVTQTPRYLIKTRGQQVTLSCSPISGHRSVSWYQQTPGQGLQFLFEYFSETQRNKGNFPGRFSGRQFSNSRSEMNVSTLELGDSALYLCASSFRKNNEQFFGPGTRLTVL.